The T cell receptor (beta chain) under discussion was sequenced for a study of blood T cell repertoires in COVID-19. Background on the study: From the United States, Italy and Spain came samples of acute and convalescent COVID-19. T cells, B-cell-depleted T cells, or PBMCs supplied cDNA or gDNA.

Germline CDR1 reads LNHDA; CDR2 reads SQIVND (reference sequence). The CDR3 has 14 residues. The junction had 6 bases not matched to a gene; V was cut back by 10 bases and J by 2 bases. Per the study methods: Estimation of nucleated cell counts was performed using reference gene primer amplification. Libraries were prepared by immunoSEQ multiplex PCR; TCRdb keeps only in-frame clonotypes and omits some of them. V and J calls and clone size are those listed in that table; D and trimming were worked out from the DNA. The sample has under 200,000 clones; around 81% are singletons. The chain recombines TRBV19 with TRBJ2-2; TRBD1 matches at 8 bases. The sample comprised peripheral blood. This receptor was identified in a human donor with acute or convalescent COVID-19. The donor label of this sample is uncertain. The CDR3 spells CATGTGTNTGELFF. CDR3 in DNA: TGTGCCACCGGGACAGGTACTAACACCGGGGAGCTGTTTTTT.